The 5 T cell receptor beta chains in this list originate from one sample, sequenced in a study of cytomegalovirus exposure and HLA in healthy donors. PCR was performed using 60 Vbeta and 13 Jbeta primers. Libraries were prepared by immunoSEQ multiplex PCR; TCRdb keeps only in-frame clonotypes and omits some of them. Its table lists 200,000 to 250,000 clones. Sequencing was done on a sample of PBMCs. The receptor set was obtained from a girl aged 2-9 years in good health and CMV-seropositive.

The chain is built from TRBV27 and TRBJ2-7; 9 bases match TRBD2. J lost 3 bases, V lost 0 bases, and 3 bases had no gene match. Looked up from germline, CDR1 is MNHEY and CDR2 is SMNVEV (reference sequence). This CDR3 is 15 amino acids long. The CDR3 nucleotides are TGTGCCAGCAGTTTATCGACTAGCGGAAACTACGAGCAGTACTTC. Its protein product is CASSLSTSGNYEQYF.

V gene TRBV5-4 combines with J gene TRBJ2-7; 8 bases align to TRBD2. The J segment lost 6 bases and the V segment lost 4 bases, leaving 12 bases of the junction unmatched. CDR1 and CDR2 (germline): SGHNT, YYREEE (reference sequence). The CDR3 length is 15 residues. The CDR3: CASSPAGLAISEQYF. The CDR3 DNA follows: TGTGCCAGCAGCCCAGCAGGACTAGCAATTTCCGAGCAGTACTTC. The full variable domain, completed using reference TRBV5-4 and TRBJ2-7, is ETGVTQSPTHLIKTRGQQVTLRCSSQSGHNTVSWYQQALGQGPQFIFQYYREEENGRGNFPPRFSGLQFPNYSSELNVNALELDDSALYLCASSPAGLAISEQYFGPGTRLTVT.

V and J are TRBV19 and TRBJ1-1; no reliable D call. The CDR3 length is 13 residues. Trimming left V 0 bases short and J 4 bases short, with 6 bases between. Germline-derived CDR1 and CDR2 are LNHDA and SQIVND (reference sequence). The CDR3 here is CASSIDAGTEAFF. The CDR3 DNA reads as TGTGCCAGTAGTATAGATGCAGGCACTGAAGCTTTCTTT.

The chain has TRBV7-9 and TRBJ1-6; 9 nucleotides match TRBD1. Germline CDR1 reads SEHNR; CDR2 reads FQNEAQ (reference sequence). This CDR3 contains 14 residues. V gave up 2 bases and J gave up 10 bases; unmatched junction bases: 3. The CDR3 loop reads CASSLRTGVSPLHF. The CDR3 DNA reads as TGTGCCAGCAGCTTAAGGACAGGGGTATCACCCCTCCACTTT.

V usage is TRBV4-1 and J usage is TRBJ2-5, with D possibly TRBD2 on 6 matching bases. The end of the DNA is better explained by TRBJ2-7, so the J call may be wrong. The germline CDR1 and CDR2 sequences are MGHRA and YSYEKL. This CDR3 contains 15 residues. The CDR3 sequence: CASSQLHGSSYEQYF. The CDR3 DNA reads as TGCGCCAGCAGCCAGCTTCACGGGAGTTCCTACGAGCAGTACTTC.